These 17 T cell receptor beta chains originate from one sample sequenced in a study of blood T cell repertoires in COVID-19. Measured with immunoSEQ multiplex PCR; TCRdb has only the in-frame clones, and not every one. The sample consists of approximately 240,000 clones, 65% to 85% of them appearing once. The specimen sequenced was peripheral blood. The receptors shown here come from a woman aged 30 to 39 who had recovered from COVID-19.

V is TRBV19 and J is TRBJ1-5, with D perhaps TRBD1 (6 bases). The ends were cut back, 7 bases at V and 0 bases at J, with 16 bases in the middle. This CDR3 comprises 16 residues. Germline lookup yields CDR1 LNHDA and CDR2 SQIVND (reference sequence). CDR3 in DNA: TGTGCCAGTAACCTAAAAGGACAGTATAGCAATCAGCCCCAGCATTTT. It is translated as CASNLKGQYSNQPQHF.

The genes are TRBV5-1 and TRBJ1-2; D ambiguous. CDR1 and CDR2 from the germline V gene are SGHRS and YFSETQ. This CDR3 has 14 amino acids. The V end lost 4 bases, the J end lost 4 bases, and 14 bases lay between the germline ends. CDR3 nucleotides: TGCGCCAGCAGCGGTACACCGTCGGGCTATGGCTACACCTTC. It is translated as CASSGTPSGYGYTF.

The chain links TRBV19 to TRBJ1-5; TRBD1 is a possible D gene (5 bases). V lost 6 bases and J lost 7, with 19 bases in between. The length of the CDR3 is 15 residues. Germline CDR1 is LNHDA and CDR2 is SQIVND (reference sequence). Here the CDR3 reads CASSTLETETQPQHF. The CDR3 DNA reads as TGTGCCAGTAGCACCCTTGAGACAGAAACGCAGCCCCAGCATTTT.

This chain joins TRBV28 and TRBJ1-5; the D is unclear. Germline V gene lookup returns CDR1 MDHEN and CDR2 SYDVKM. Trimming shortened V by 2 bases and J by 0 bases, and 11 bases separated the two germline ends. This CDR3 region has 16 residues. CDR3 amino acids: CASSLRGIHSNQPQHF. CDR3 coding DNA: TGTGCCAGCAGTTTACGAGGGATCCATAGCAATCAGCCCCAGCATTTT. The full variable domain, its missing parts supplied by reference TRBV28 and TRBJ1-5, is DVKVTQSSRYLVKRTGEKVFLECVQDMDHENMFWYRQDPGLGLRLIYFSYDVKMKEKGDIPEGYSVSREKKERFSLILESASTNQTSMYLCASSLRGIHSNQPQHFGDGTRLSIL.

The chain employs TRBV27 and TRBJ2-3, with TRBD2 identical over 14 bases. CDR1 and CDR2 (germline): MNHEY, SMNVEV (reference sequence). The CDR3 runs 17 residues. Germline trimming cut 8 bases from V and 6 bases from J; bases unmatched to any gene: 13. The CDR3 region is CASQRTSGRTVSDTQYF. The CDR3 coding sequence is TGTGCCAGCCAGCGGACTAGCGGGAGGACGGTGTCGGATACGCAGTATTTT.

The chain combines TRBV28 with TRBJ1-2; unclear D gene. This CDR3 has 13 amino acids. CDR1 MDHEN and CDR2 SYDVKM come from the germline V gene. Trimming pared 3 bases from V and 5 bases from J, leaving 10 bases between. CDR3 in DNA: TGTGCCAGCAGTTTCGGGCGCGGGTATGGCTACACCTTC. Translated, it gives CASSFGRGYGYTF.

This sequence joins TRBV5-1 and TRBJ2-5, with TRBD1 matching over 12 bases. The J segment lost 5 bases and the V segment lost 0 bases, leaving 2 bases of the junction unmatched. The germline CDR1 and CDR2 sequences are SGHRS and YFSETQ. This CDR3 is built from 15 residues. The CDR3 sequence is CASSLAGTGGETQYF. CDR3 in DNA: TGCGCCAGCAGCTTGGCCGGGACAGGGGGCGAGACCCAGTACTTC.

This rearrangement joins TRBV12-3 or TRBV12-4 to TRBJ2-1; possible D gene TRBD2, 6 bases. Between the trimmed V and J ends, which lost 6 bases and 4 bases, there was a span of 10 bases. This CDR3 contains 13 residues. The CDR3 is CASRLTSYNEQFF. DNA of the CDR3: TGTGCCAGCAGACTGACTAGTTACAATGAGCAGTTCTTC.

The chain recombines TRBV12-5 with TRBJ2-3; 8 nucleotides line up with TRBD2. The CDR3 is made up of 16 amino acids. Trimming cost V 6 bases and J 3 bases; bases outside gene matches: 11. Germline V gene sequence: CDR1 LGHNT, CDR2 FRNRAP. The CDR3 bases are TGTGCTAGTGGAGGGCCTCGGGCGGGAGGAACAGATACGCAGTATTTT. Residues: CASGGPRAGGTDTQYF.

The chain combines TRBV24-1 with TRBJ2-5; tentative D call: TRBD2 (5 bases). Looked up from germline, CDR1 is KGHDR and CDR2 is SFDVKD. CDR3 length: 14 residues. V was clipped by 3 bases and J by 5 bases, with 12 bases between them. The CDR3 sequence is CATSDGRAGETQYF. In DNA form, the CDR3 reads TGTGCCACCAGTGATGGTAGGGCGGGTGAGACCCAGTACTTC.

The chain carries TRBV30 and TRBJ2-5, with TRBD1 identical over 8 bases. CDR1 GTSNPN and CDR2 SVGIG come from the germline V gene (reference sequence). Unmatched junction bases numbered 17, after V lost 3 bases and J lost 2 bases. CDR3 length: 18 residues. The CDR3 DNA reads TGTGCCTGGAGATCTACGTCGGTCGGGACAGGTCCTCAAGAGACCCAGTACTTC. Amino acid sequence: CAWRSTSVGTGPQETQYF.

The chain combines TRBV7-9 with TRBJ2-2, with D perhaps TRBD2 (5 bases). The V end lost 3 bases, the J end lost 10 bases, and 9 bases lay between the germline ends. Germline V lookup: CDR1 SEHNR, CDR2 FQNEAQ (reference sequence). The length of the CDR3 is 12 residues. The CDR3 nucleotides are TGTGCCAGCAGCTTCCTACGGGAGGAGCTGTTTTTT. Translating gives CASSFLREELFF.

The rearrangement links TRBV3-1 (or the pseudogene TRBV3-2) to TRBJ1-2, with D unresolved. The CDR3 has 16 amino acids. Germline loops: CDR1 LGHDT, CDR2 YNNKEL (reference sequence). With 5 bases removed from V and 4 bases from J, the gap between germline ends came to 20 bases. The CDR3 reads CASSSWIGPRAYGYTF. CDR3 nucleotides: TGTGCCAGCAGCTCCTGGATCGGGCCGAGGGCCTATGGCTACACCTTC.

This chain links TRBV6-4 with TRBJ2-1; D may be TRBD2 (5 bases). Germline V gene sequence: CDR1 MRHNA, CDR2 SNTAGT. V dropped 3 bases and J dropped 0 bases, with 9 bases sitting between them. This CDR3 is built from 15 residues. CDR3 in DNA: TGTGCCAGCAGTGAGGAGGTTTTCTCCTACAATGAGCAGTTCTTC. The encoded protein is CASSEEVFSYNEQFF.

The chain uses TRBV7-2 and TRBJ1-2, with TRBD1 as a possible D gene (5 bases). Trimming pared 1 base from V and 3 bases from J, leaving 15 bases between. The CDR3 covers 16 residues. The V gene's germline CDR1 is SGHTA and CDR2 FQGNSA. In nucleotides, the CDR3 is TGTGCCAGCAGCTTAGGTCCCCGCGCAGGGCACTATGGCTACACCTTC. The encoded protein is CASSLGPRAGHYGYTF.

The genes are TRBV28 and TRBJ2-7; possibly TRBD2 for D (5 bases). CDR1 is MDHEN and CDR2 is SYDVKM in the germline V gene. The CDR3 is 14 residues long. The ends were cut back, 3 bases at V and 0 bases at J, with 9 bases in the middle. CDR3 sequence (DNA): TGTGCCAGCAGTTTGGCTAGCTCCTCCTACGAGCAGTACTTC. Its protein product is CASSLASSSYEQYF.

The rearrangement uses TRBV10-3 and TRBJ1-2, with D perhaps TRBD1 (5 bases). The CDR3 loop spans 12 amino acids. Germline V gene lookup returns CDR1 ENHRY and CDR2 SYGVKD. V lost 10 bases and J 4 bases, leaving 13 bases between the germline ends. CDR3 loop: CATADNFYGYTF. The CDR3 nucleotides read TGTGCCACTGCGGACAATTTCTATGGCTACACCTTC.